Given below is one T cell receptor (beta chain) in context. Its target is unknown. This sample was included in a study of T cell repertoires in cytomegalovirus infection. General study points: The study identified carriers of CMV plus the relevant HLA from cumulative public TCR beta family frequency.

MiXCR, applied by TCRdb to the reads, yields one record per CDR3 protein. The table has roughly 180,000 distinct CDR3 sequences, about a sixth seen once. The CDR3 totals 14 residues. V was pared by 6 bases and J by 3 bases, with 7 bases of the junction left unmatched. Per germline, CDR1 DFQATT and CDR2 SNEGSKA (reference sequence). The receptor's source is a human donor in good health (CMV status not recorded). Some clones in this sample may be carry-over from other donors' samples. This chain connects TRBV20-1 to TRBJ2-5; 10 bases map to TRBD1. Sequenced material: CD8+ T cells from PBMCs. The CDR3 here is CSAHAGTGEETQYF. The CDR3 nucleotides read TGCAGTGCCCACGCCGGGACAGGGGAAGAGACCCAGTACTTC.